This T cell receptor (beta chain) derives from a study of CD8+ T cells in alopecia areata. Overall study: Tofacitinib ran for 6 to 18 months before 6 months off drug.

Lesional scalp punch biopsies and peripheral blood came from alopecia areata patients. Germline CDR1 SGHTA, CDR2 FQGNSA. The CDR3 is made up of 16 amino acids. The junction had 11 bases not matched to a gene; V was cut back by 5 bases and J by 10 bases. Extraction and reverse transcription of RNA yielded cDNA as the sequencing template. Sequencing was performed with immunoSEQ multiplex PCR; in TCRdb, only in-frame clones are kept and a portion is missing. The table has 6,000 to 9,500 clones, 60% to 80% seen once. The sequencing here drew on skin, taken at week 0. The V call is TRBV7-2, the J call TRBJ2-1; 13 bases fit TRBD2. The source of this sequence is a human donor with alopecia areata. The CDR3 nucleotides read TGTGCCAGCAGCCGAAACCGGGGGACTAGCGGGGAGGAGCAGTTCTTC. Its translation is CASSRNRGTSGEEQFF.